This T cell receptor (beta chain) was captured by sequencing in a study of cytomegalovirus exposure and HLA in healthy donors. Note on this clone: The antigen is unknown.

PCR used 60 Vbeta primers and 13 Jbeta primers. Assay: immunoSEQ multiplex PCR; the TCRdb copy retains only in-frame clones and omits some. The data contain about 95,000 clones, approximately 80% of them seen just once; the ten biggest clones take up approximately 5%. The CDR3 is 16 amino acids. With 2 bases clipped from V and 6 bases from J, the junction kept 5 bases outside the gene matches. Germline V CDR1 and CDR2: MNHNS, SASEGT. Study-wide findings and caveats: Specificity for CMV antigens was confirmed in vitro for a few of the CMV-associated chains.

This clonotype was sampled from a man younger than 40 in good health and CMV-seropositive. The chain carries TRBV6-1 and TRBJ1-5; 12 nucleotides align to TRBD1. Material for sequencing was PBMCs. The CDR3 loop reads CASSERDRGRFQPQHF. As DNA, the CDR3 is TGTGCCAGCAGTGAACGGGACAGGGGGCGCTTTCAGCCCCAGCATTTT.